This paragraph reports one T cell receptor beta chain. Profiling relied on immunoSEQ multiplex PCR, and the TCRdb table lists in-frame clones only, not all of them. Of more than 95,000 clones in the sample, 75% to 85% were seen once. This record comes from a study of T cell clones after liver transplantation. Study-wide context: At least one year of complete immunosuppression withdrawal without enzymes over twice normal defined tolerance.

Germline V lookup: CDR1 SGHRS, CDR2 YFSETQ. V lost 3 bases to trimming and J lost 7 bases; unmatched junction nucleotides: 12. The CDR3 has 15 residues. The sequenced sample was CD4+ T cells from blood, obtained before liver transplant. V and J are TRBV5-1 and TRBJ1-2, with TRBD1 matching 7 bases. The receptor was derived from a human donor who received a liver transplant. CDR3 coding DNA: TGCGCCAGCAGCTCGACCACAGGGGCGGCGGGTGGCTACACCTTC. Translating it yields CASSSTTGAAGGYTF.